This TCR beta chain was sequenced during a study of shared clonotypes between healthy human individuals. At the level of the study: Per-donor plates numbered three CD4 naive, three CD4 memory, two CD8 naive and one CD8 memory. Study observations and caveats: Of the naive CD4 clonotypes, 4% to 5% were shared across a handful of donors. Naive subsets generally exceeded memory subsets in estimated richness. Shared clonotypes across all four donors exceeded non-shared ones in generation probability.

Produced via immunoSEQ multiplex PCR; TCRdb's table is partial and in-frame only. The table includes 2 million to 2.5 million clones, around 95% detected once. CDR3 length equals 18 residues. V lost 4 bases and J lost 3, with 25 bases in between. The V gene's germline CDR1 is SQVTM and CDR2 ANQGSEA. Concerning this clone: Its matching antigen is unknown.

The sample comprised naive CD4+ T cells sorted from blood. The sample's subset: CD45RA+ positively selected. J is TRBJ2-1 and V is TRBV29-1; D may match TRBD1 or TRBD2 (6 bases each). The TCR originated in a man between 18 and 29 years old in good health. The CDR3 spells CSVGQAQRTNSLYNEQFF. The CDR3 DNA is TGCAGCGTTGGACAGGCCCAACGGACTAATTCCCTCTACAATGAGCAGTTCTTC.